This T cell receptor beta chain was sequenced for a study of T cells in Graves' hyperthyroidism and ophthalmopathy (dated by TCRdb to the late 2010s). A note on the overall study: Peripheral blood was sampled at the time of initial diagnosis, prior to any treatment. To identify TCR V-J signatures that set the groups apart, the researchers used a discovery cohort of about a hundred patients, made up of 40 to 45 with Graves' ophthalmopathy and 55 to 65 with stable Graves' hyperthyroidism. Prospective prediction of ophthalmopathy was tested in an independent validation cohort of 18 to 20 hyperthyroidism patients and 15 to 17 patients who later progressed to ophthalmopathy. The 75 to 100 discovery patients were randomly divided into training and test sets at a 7:3 ratio. The study also compared thyroid tissue and blood T-cell repertoires from a handful of Graves' hyperthyroidism patients. Following sampling, methimazole starting at 30 mg daily was given to hyperthyroidism patients, and high-dose intravenous methylprednisolone was given to ophthalmopathy patients. According to the paper, TCR Vbeta CDR3 sequencing was carried out on 135 peripheral blood samples, which came from approximately 41 ophthalmopathy, under 80 hyperthyroidism and about 17 progressor patients. On the study overall, not on this receptor specifically: In validation, the model predicted progression to ophthalmopathy a median of about 6.5 months before onset, with over 60% sensitivity and about 75% specificity. No statistical method was used to fix the sample size in advance, and group allocation was not hidden from the investigators. A model built on a 13 V-J signature distinguished ophthalmopathy from stable hyperthyroidism, reaching 85% to 90% sensitivity and about 81% specificity in cross-validation and 80%/75% in testing. Most expanded thyroid clonotypes (frequency above 0.001) were also detected in blood, suggesting blood repertoires may reflect thyroid immune responses.

Amplification of TCR beta CDR3 regions was carried out from RNA transcripts. The first round of RT-PCR for the TCR CDR3 was performed with the HTBI primer set and the Qiagen OneStep RT-PCR kit. A second multiplex PCR round built the libraries, followed by size selection and purification. Paired-end sequencing of the libraries was performed with 100 bp reads on an Illumina HiSeq2000. Processing in the source paper ran as follows. SOAPnuke was used to process the raw data, throwing out any read that contained adapters or uncalled bases, had a mean Phred below 15, or lacked an exact constant-primer or identifier match. COPE v1.2.5 was used to merge high-quality paired reads, and clonotypes were defined as unique nucleotide sequences. Clonotypes were aligned to IMGT TRBV, TRBD and TRBJ reference segments using MiTCR v1.1. The analysis included only V-J combinations with a frequency above 0.0001, which together covered more than 98% of the repertoires. The TCS score was defined as the ratio of F50 (clonal expansion) to E x V (chaos), calculated using BLOSUM62-based TCRdist between CDR3 peptides within each V-J. Welch's t-statistics and random forest reduced roughly 500 V-J features to 13, which were used in a naive Bayes classifier (R e1071). TCRdb trimmed public reads at Q25 via fastp, called clones via MiXCR and kept in-frame beta chains. Identical CDR3 proteins give one entry, which carries the most common genes and DNA. These V and J calls are TCRdb output, not the study's own analysis. This sample holds 310,000 or so distinct CDR3 sequences; about 15% were observed only once. The top ten clonotypes cover just over 55% of the sample.

This clonotype was recorded a few times. Its recognized antigen is unknown. Base qualities were left out, and no much larger clone turns up one base away. In the ophthalmopathy patients, disease was moderately to severely active, with a Clinical Activity Score of 3 or more, a NOSPECS grade of 4 or more, and a duration of less than 3 months. Exclusion was applied to patients with uncontrolled infections, other autoimmune diseases, pregnancy or lactation. Diagnoses were based on clinical symptoms, serum thyroxine and TRAb, thyroid ultrasound and orbital computed tomography. PBMCs were separated from under 12 ml of fresh peripheral blood using Ficoll-Paque density gradient centrifugation. Total RNA was extracted with Trizol reagent, and quality was checked on an Agilent 2100 Bioanalyzer. This TCR was recovered from a woman between 55 and 75 years old with Graves' ophthalmopathy. The specimen was blood.

The CDR3 reads as follows: CASDTGTGRYEQYF. The sequenced DNA: TGTGCCAGCGACACCGGGACAGGGCGCTACGAGCAGTACTTC. The chain employs TRBV7-8 and TRBJ2-7; TRBD1 agrees with 9 junctional bases. Reading the germline V gene gives CDR1 SGHVS and CDR2 FQNEAQ. Trimming leaves V shorter by 8 bases and J shorter by 3 bases, with the junction holding 8 bases beyond the gene matches. Taken from cysteine to phenylalanine, the CDR3 has 14 residues. CDR3 DNA is the only sequence kept; it has 42 bases, read in frame from the first base.